This TCR beta chain was captured by sequencing in a study of blood T cells in healthy people across ages. Per the germline V gene, CDR1 is DFQATT and CDR2 is SNEGSKA (reference sequence). The CDR3 extends over 14 amino acids. With 1 base removed from V and 1 base from J, the gap between germline ends came to 8 bases. A second PCR, run for roughly 7 to 12 cycles, used a sample-barcoded 5' primer plus a J-beta primer mix. TCRdb re-derived calls from the 5' RACE reads in MiXCR, one entry per CDR3 protein. The table shows fewer than 900,000 distinct CDR3 sequences, with roughly 43% occurring only once. This chain links TRBV20-1 with TRBJ1-5; D perhaps matches TRBD1 (5 bases). Sequenced: blood. This receptor was identified in a woman aged 55-70 years in good health. CDR3: CSARGQSSNQPQHF. The CDR3 DNA is TGCAGTGCTAGAGGACAGAGCAGCAATCAGCCCCAGCATTTT.